This T cell receptor beta chain was documented in a study of shared clonotypes between healthy human individuals. This clone was counted a few times. Antigen specificity is unknown. Researchers ran the assay at a deep level. Loaded into unsorted PBMC replicate PCRs was approximately 300 ng DNA, about 30,000 T cell genomes. Some clones are missing from TCRdb's copy, which holds only in-frame ones; the method was immunoSEQ multiplex PCR. The table has about 460,000 clones, about 74% seen once; the top ten hold about 12%. Overall study findings and caveats: Owing to a small donor count, the genetic and exposure-history diversity represented was limited.

Material: PBMCs. The source is a woman aged 35 to 49 in good health. Some clones in this sample may be carry-over from other donors' samples.

The CDR3 nucleotides are TGTGCCAGCAGCTCGTCCGGGACACAACTAAGGCAGTACTTC. Its protein product is CASSSSGTQLRQYF. This sequence joins TRBV7-3 and TRBJ2-7; a weak D match, TRBD1 (6 bases). This CDR3 has 14 amino acids. V lost 4 bases, J lost 9 bases, and 19 bases lay in between. Germline V gene data show CDR1 as SGHTA and CDR2 as FQGTGA.